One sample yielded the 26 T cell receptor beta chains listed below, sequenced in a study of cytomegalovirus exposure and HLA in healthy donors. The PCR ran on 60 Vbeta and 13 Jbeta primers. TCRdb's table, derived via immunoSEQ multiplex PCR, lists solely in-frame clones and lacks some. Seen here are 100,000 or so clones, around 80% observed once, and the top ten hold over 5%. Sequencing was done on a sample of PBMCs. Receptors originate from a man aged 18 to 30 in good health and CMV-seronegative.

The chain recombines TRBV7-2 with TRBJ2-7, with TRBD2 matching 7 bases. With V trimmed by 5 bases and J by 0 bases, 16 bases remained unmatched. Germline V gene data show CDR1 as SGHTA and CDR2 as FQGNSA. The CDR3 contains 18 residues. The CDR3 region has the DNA TGTGCCAGCAGCCCCCTAAACCTAGCGGCTGCAGTCTCCTACGAGCAGTACTTC. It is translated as CASSPLNLAAAVSYEQYF. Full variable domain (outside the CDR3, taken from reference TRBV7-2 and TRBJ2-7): GAGVSQSPSNKVTEKGKDVELRCDPISGHTALYWYRQSLGQGLEFLIYFQGNSAPDKSGLPSDRFSAERTGGSVSTLTIQRTQQEDSAVYLCASSPLNLAAAVSYEQYFGPGTRLTVT.

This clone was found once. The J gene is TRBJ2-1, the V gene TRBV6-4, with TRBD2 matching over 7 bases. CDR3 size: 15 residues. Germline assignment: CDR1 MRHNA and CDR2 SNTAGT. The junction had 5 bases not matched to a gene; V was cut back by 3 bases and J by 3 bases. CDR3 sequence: CASSDTGGSYNEQFF. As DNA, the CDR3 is TGTGCCAGCAGTGATACGGGAGGAAGCTACAATGAGCAGTTCTTC.

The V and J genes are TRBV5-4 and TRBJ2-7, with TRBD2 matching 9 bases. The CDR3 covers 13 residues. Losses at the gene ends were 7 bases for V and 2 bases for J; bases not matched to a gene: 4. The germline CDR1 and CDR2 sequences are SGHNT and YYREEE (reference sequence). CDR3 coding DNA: TGTGCCAGCGGGGTAGCGGGAGCCTACGAGCAGTACTTC. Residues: CASGVAGAYEQYF.

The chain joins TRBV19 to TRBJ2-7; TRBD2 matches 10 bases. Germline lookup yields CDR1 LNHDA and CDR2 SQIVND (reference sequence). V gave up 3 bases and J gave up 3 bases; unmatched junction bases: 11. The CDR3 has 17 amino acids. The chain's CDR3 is CASSMYSGSGGDYEQYF. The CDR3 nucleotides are TGTGCCAGTAGTATGTATAGCGGGAGCGGGGGGGACTACGAGCAGTACTTC.

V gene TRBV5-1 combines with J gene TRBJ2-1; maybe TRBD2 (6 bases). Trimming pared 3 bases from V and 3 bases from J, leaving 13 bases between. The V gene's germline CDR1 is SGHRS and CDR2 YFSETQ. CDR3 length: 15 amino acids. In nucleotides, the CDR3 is TGCGCCAGCAGCTCGCTTCCTAGCGACTACAATGAGCAGTTCTTC. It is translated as CASSSLPSDYNEQFF.

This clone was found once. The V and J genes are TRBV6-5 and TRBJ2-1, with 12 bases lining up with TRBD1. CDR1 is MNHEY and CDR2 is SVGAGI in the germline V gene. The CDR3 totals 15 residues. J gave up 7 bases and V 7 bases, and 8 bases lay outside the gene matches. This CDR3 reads CASNQGQGARNEQFF. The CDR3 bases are TGTGCCAGCAACCAGGGACAGGGGGCGAGGAATGAGCAGTTCTTC.

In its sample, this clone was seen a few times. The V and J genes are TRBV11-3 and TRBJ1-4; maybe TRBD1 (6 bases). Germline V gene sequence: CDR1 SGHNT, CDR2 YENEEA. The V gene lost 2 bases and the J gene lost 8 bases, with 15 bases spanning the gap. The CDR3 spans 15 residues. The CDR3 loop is CASSLWTEGDEKLFF. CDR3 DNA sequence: TGTGCCAGCAGCTTATGGACAGAGGGGGACGAAAAACTGTTTTTT.

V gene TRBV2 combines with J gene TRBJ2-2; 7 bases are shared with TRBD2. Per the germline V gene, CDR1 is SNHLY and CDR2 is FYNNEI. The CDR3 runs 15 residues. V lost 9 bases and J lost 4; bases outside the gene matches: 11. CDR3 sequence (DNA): TGTGCCAGAACGGGCCCACGCGGGAGCACCGGGGAGCTGTTTTTT. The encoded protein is CARTGPRGSTGELFF.

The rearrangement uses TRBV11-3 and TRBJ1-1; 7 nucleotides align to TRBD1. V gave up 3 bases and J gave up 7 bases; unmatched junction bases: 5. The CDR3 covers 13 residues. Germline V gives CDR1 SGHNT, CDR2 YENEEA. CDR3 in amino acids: CASSFRDSFEAFF. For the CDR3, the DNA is TGTGCCAGCAGCTTCCGGGACAGTTTTGAAGCTTTCTTT.

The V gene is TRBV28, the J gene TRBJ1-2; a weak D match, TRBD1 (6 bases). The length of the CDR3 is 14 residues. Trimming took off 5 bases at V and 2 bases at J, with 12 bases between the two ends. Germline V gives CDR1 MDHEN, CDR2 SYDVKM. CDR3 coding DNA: TGTGCCAGCAGTCACCACGACAGGAACTATGGCTACACCTTC. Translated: CASSHHDRNYGYTF.

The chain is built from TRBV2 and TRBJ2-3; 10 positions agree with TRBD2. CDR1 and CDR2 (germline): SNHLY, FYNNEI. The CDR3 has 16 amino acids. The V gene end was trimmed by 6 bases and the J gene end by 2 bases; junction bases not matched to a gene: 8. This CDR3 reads CASRVGLAGDTDTQYF. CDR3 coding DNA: TGTGCCAGCAGGGTCGGGCTAGCGGGAGACACAGATACGCAGTATTTT.

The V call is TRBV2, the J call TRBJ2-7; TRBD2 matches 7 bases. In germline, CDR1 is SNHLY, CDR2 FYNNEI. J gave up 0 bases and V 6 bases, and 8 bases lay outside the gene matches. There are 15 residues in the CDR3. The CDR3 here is CASRESTSRSYEQYF. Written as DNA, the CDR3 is TGTGCCAGCAGGGAGTCGACTAGCCGCTCCTACGAGCAGTACTTC.

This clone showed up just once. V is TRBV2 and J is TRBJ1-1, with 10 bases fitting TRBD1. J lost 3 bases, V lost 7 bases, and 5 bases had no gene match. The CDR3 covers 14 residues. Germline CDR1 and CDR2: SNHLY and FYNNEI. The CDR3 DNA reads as TGTGCCAGCAACCCGACAGGGGGCGACACTGAAGCTTTCTTT. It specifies CASNPTGGDTEAFF.

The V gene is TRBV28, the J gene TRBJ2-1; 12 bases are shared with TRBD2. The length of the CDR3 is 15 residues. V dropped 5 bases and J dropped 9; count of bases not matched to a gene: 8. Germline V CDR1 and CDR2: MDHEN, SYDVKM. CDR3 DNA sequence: TGTGCCAGCAGTCAGACTAGCGGGAGACTACTTGAGCAGTTCTTC. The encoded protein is CASSQTSGRLLEQFF.

CDR3 bases: TGCGCCAGCAGCCAAGAAACTAGCGGGACCTACAATGAGCAGTTCTTC. This translates into CASSQETSGTYNEQFF. The chain has TRBV4-3 and TRBJ2-1, with TRBD2 matching 10 bases. Germline-derived CDR1 and CDR2 are LGHNA and YSLEER. The CDR3 has 16 amino acids. The V segment lost 0 bases and the J segment 2 bases; nucleotides outside the gene matches: 1.

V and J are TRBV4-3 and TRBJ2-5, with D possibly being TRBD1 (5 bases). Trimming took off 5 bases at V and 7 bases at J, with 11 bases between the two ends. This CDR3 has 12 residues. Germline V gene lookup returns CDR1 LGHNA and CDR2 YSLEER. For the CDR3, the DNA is TGCGCCAGCAGCGTGGGCCAGGGGACCCAGTACTTC. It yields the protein CASSVGQGTQYF.

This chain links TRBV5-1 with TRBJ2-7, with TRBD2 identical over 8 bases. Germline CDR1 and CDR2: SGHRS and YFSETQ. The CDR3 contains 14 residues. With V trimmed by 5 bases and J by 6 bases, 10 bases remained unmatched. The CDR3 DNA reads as TGCGCCAGCAGAAAGCGGGAGTACCTCCCCGAGCAGTACTTC. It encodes CASRKREYLPEQYF.

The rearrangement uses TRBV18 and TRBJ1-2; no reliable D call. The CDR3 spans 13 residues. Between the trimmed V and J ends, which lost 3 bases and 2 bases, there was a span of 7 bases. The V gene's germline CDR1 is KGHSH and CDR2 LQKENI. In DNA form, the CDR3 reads TGTGCCAGCTCACCGACGGAGAACTATGGCTACACCTTC. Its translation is CASSPTENYGYTF.

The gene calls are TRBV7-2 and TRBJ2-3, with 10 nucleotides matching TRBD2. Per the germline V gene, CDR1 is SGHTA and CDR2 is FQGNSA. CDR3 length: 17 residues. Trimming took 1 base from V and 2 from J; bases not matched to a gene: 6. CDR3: CASSLVLAGRDTDTQYF. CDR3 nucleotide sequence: TGTGCCAGCAGCTTAGTACTAGCGGGAAGGGACACAGATACGCAGTATTTT.

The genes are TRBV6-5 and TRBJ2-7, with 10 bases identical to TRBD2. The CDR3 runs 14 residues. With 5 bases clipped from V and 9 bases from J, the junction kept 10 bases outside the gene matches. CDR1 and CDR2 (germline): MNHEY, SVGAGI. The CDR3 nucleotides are TGTGCCAGCAGTCCACTAGCGGGGCAGTGGGGGCAGTACTTC. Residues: CASSPLAGQWGQYF.

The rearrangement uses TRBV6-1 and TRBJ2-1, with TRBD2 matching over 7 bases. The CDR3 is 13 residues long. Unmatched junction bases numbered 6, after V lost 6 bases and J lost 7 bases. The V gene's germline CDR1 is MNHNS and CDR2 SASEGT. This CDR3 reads CASRRGSGNEQFF. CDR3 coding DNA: TGTGCCAGCAGACGCGGGAGTGGGAATGAGCAGTTCTTC.

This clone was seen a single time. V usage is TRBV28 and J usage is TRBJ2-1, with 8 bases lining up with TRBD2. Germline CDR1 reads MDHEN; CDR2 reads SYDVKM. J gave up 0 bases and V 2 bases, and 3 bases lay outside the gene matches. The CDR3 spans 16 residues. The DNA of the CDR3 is TGTGCCAGCAGTTTAACTAGCGGCTACTCCTACAATGAGCAGTTCTTC. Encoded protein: CASSLTSGYSYNEQFF.

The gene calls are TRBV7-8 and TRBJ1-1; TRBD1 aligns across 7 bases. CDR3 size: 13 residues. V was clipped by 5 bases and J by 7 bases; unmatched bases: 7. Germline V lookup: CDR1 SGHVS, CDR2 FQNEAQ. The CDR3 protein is CASSLKGAGEAFF. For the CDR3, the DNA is TGTGCCAGCAGCCTAAAGGGGGCGGGTGAAGCTTTCTTT. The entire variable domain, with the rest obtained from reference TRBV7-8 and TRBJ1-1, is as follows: GAGVSQSPRYKVAKRGQDVALRCDPISGHVSLFWYQQALGQGPEFLTYFQNEAQLDKSGLPSDRFFAERPEGSVSTLKIQRTQQEDSAVYLCASSLKGAGEAFFGQGTRLTVV.

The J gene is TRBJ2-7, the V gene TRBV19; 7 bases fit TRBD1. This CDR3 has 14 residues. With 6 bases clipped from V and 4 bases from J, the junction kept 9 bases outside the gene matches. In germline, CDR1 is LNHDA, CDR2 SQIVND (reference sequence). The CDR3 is CASRITGTDYEQYF. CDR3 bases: TGTGCCAGTAGAATAACCGGGACAGATTACGAGCAGTACTTC. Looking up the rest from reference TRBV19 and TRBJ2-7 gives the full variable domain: DGGITQSPKYLFRKEGQNVTLSCEQNLNHDAMYWYRQDPGQGLRLIYYSQIVNDFQKGDIAEGYSVSREKKESFPLTVTSAQKNPTAFYLCASRITGTDYEQYFGPGTRLTVT.

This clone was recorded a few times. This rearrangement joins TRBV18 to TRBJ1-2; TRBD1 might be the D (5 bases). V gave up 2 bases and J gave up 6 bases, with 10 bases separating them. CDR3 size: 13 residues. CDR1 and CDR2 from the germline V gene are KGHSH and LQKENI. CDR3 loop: CASSPGREDGYTF. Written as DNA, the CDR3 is TGTGCCAGCTCACCAGGCAGGGAGGATGGCTACACCTTC.

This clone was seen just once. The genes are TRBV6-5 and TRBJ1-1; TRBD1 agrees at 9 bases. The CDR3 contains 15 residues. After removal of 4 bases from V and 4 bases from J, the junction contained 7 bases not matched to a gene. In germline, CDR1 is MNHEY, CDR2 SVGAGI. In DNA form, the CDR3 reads TGTGCCAGCAGTTTCAGAACGACAGGGGGCACTGAAGCTTTCTTT. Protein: CASSFRTTGGTEAFF.